The TCR beta chain under discussion was sequenced for a study of blood T cell repertoires in COVID-19. The ends were cut back, 4 bases at V and 7 bases at J, with 20 bases in the middle. CDR3 length: 15 amino acids. Germline-derived CDR1 and CDR2 are SGHVS and FQNEAQ. Produced via immunoSEQ multiplex PCR; TCRdb's table is partial and in-frame only. In the table there are about 140,000 clones, about 89% of which are singletons. Enrollees, roughly 18 to 90 years old, lived in fewer than 25 US areas. Participant-reported clinical history was the basis for cohort assignment. Sequencing used PBMCs or T cells enriched from blood (not recorded which). The source is a man aged 55 to 70 who had recovered from COVID-19. The rearrangement joins TRBV7-8 to TRBJ2-7; the D gene is possibly TRBD1 (6 bases). Written as DNA, the CDR3 is TGTGCCAGCAGCTCCGACCTCGGACAGTTCCAGGAGCAGTACTTC. It codes for CASSSDLGQFQEQYF.